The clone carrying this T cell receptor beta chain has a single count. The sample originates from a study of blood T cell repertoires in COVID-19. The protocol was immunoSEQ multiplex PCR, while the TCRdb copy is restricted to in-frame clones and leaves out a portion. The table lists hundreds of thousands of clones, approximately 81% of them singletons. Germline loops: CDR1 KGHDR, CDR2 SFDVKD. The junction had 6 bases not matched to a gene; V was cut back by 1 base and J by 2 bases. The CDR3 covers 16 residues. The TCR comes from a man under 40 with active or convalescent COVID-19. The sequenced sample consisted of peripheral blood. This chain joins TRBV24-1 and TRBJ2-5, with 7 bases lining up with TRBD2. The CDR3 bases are TGTGCCACCAGTGATTTATCGCCGGGAGGACAAGAGACCCAGTACTTC. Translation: CATSDLSPGGQETQYF.